These 15 T cell receptor beta chains were sequenced from one sample in a study of Tregs in tolerant kidney transplant recipients. Here immunoSEQ multiplex PCR was the method, and the copy in TCRdb shows in-frame clones only, minus some. Its table records more than 30,000 clones. The source was CD8+ T cells from blood, collected before the transplant. The source is a human donor who received a combined kidney and bone marrow transplant.

For this clone: The sequence runs out 3 residues before the end of the CDR3; the remainder is reconstructed from the germline J gene. The V and J genes are TRBV7-3 and TRBJ2-5; possibly TRBD1 for D (5 bases). Trimming cost V 5 bases and J 4 bases, with 17 bases left between them. The CDR3 covers 15 residues. CDR1 and CDR2 from the germline V gene are SGHTA and FQGTGA. The CDR3 sequence is CASSLGPGQGETQYF. CDR3 DNA, as far as it was read: TGTGCCAGCAGCCTGGGGCCAGGGCAGGGAGAGACC.

Note on this clone: The read gets to within 3 residues of the CDR3 end, and the germline J gene fills in the rest. This chain links TRBV20-1 with TRBJ2-7; 10 positions match TRBD2. Germline V gives CDR1 DFQATT, CDR2 SNEGSKA (reference sequence). V trimming: 0 bases; J trimming: 4 bases; junction bases outside the gene matches: 3. There are 14 residues in the CDR3. Here the CDR3 reads CSARDPSGRYEQYF. The sequenced CDR3 bases are TGCAGTGCTAGAGATCCTAGCGGGAGATACGAG.

Comments on this clone: The read halts 3 residues ahead of the CDR3 end, with the missing end drawn from the germline J gene. This chain joins TRBV20-1 and TRBJ2-5, with a tentative D call TRBD2 (5 bases). This CDR3 comprises 13 residues. V lost 2 bases and J 5 bases, leaving 12 bases between the germline ends. CDR1 is DFQATT and CDR2 is SNEGSKA in the germline V gene (reference sequence). The CDR3 loop is CSARYTPGETQYF. The CDR3 bases that were read are TGCAGTGCTAGATACACGCCGGGGGAGACC.

About this clone itself: The read ends 3 residues early relative to the CDR3; the germline J gene fills the gap. V and J are TRBV7-3 and TRBJ2-3, with D hard to call. The CDR3 has 15 residues. Germline lookup yields CDR1 SGHTA and CDR2 FQGTGA. The V end lost 2 bases, the J end lost 2 bases, and 11 bases lay between the germline ends. The CDR3 bases that were read are TGTGCCAGCAGCTTAGGGCTTTACTCCACAGATACG. Translated, it gives CASSLGLYSTDT. The full-length CDR3 reads as CASSLGLYSTDTQYF.

Worth noting for this clone: The read falls 3 residues short of the CDR3 end, and the missing part is taken from the germline J gene. The chain uses TRBV20-1 and TRBJ2-5; 8 positions match TRBD2. The germline gives CDR1 DFQATT, CDR2 SNEGSKA (reference sequence). The CDR3 is 15 amino acids. Unmatched junction bases numbered 5, after V lost 0 bases and J lost 2 bases. CDR3 loop: CSARDQSSGQETQYF. CDR3 DNA, as far as it was read: TGCAGTGCTAGAGATCAGTCTAGCGGGCAAGAGACC.

Concerning this clone itself: The sequenced fragment ends 3 residues before the CDR3 boundary, so the rest is inferred from the germline J gene. The V and J genes are TRBV7-3 and TRBJ2-3; weak D call: TRBD1 (6 bases). Between the trimmed V and J ends, which lost 6 bases and 4 bases, there was a span of 14 bases. From germline, CDR1 is SGHTA and CDR2 FQGTGA. The CDR3 covers 14 residues. The chain's CDR3 is CASSRTGLADTQYF. The part of the CDR3 DNA that was read is TGTGCCAGCAGTCGTACAGGGCTGGCAGATACG.

Regarding this clone: Coverage ceases 3 residues before the CDR3 finishes, and the germline J gene fills in the end. V gene TRBV20-1 combines with J gene TRBJ1-1; TRBD1 matches at 7 bases. V lost 3 bases, J lost 6 bases, and 16 bases stayed unmatched. Germline V gene lookup returns CDR1 DFQATT and CDR2 SNEGSKA (reference sequence). The CDR3 sequence is 16 residues long. The CDR3 loop reads CSASLRGPRVHPEAFF. The sequenced part of the CDR3 DNA is TGCAGTGCTAGTTTGAGGGGGCCCAGGGTTCACCCTGAA.

The CDR3 sequence is CASSAHPGTDTDTQYF. The CDR3 bases that were read are TGTGCCAGCAGTGCCCATCCCGGGACAGACACAGATACG. The chain recombines TRBV6-1 with TRBJ2-3; 7 positions agree with TRBD1. The read comes to an end 3 residues before the CDR3 does, leaving the germline J gene to fill in the end. The V and J ends lost 4 bases and 2 bases, in that order; junction bases with no gene match: 9. The CDR3 runs 16 residues. Germline V gives CDR1 MNHNS, CDR2 SASEGT.

Points on this clone: The CDR3 end falls 3 residues outside the read, so it is completed with the germline J gene. The chain couples TRBV5-1 to TRBJ2-2; 9 nucleotides agree with TRBD1. Germline CDR1 is SGHRS and CDR2 is YFSETQ. V was pared by 0 bases and J by 6 bases, with 12 bases of the junction left unmatched. The CDR3 length is 18 residues. The covered CDR3 bases are TGCGCCAGCAGCTTGGTAGTAGTGGGACAGGGAGATCCCGGGGAG. This sequence encodes CASSLVVVGQGDPGE. In full, the CDR3 reads CASSLVVVGQGDPGELFF.

To note about this clone: The CDR3 end falls 3 residues outside the read, so it is completed with the germline J gene. The chain has TRBV2 and TRBJ2-7; 9 bases agree with TRBD1. The CDR3 sequence is 15 residues long. Germline V gene sequence: CDR1 SNHLY, CDR2 FYNNEI. V was pared by 3 bases and J by 1 base, with 4 bases of the junction left unmatched. The CDR3 bases that were read are TGTGCCAGCAGTGATTCGACAGGGGGTTCCTACGAG. This gives the protein CASSDSTGGSYE. The whole CDR3 protein reads CASSDSTGGSYEQYF.

On this clone: The read is 3 residues too short to cover the CDR3 end, so that end is filled in from the germline J gene. The chain uses TRBV29-1 and TRBJ1-1; TRBD1 is a possible D gene (5 bases). The CDR3 sequence is 13 residues long. Trimming left V 7 bases short and J 1 base short, with 13 bases between. The germline V gene encodes CDR1 SQVTM and CDR2 ANQGSEA. Incomplete CDR3 DNA: TGCAGCGCCACTGGCGGGGGGAACACTGAA. Its protein product is CSATGGGNTE. The whole CDR3 region reads CSATGGGNTEAFF.

Note on this clone: The sequence runs out 3 residues before the end of the CDR3; the remainder is reconstructed from the germline J gene. The chain carries TRBV19 and TRBJ2-7, with D hard to call. With 1 base removed from V and 4 bases from J, the gap between germline ends came to 8 bases. This CDR3 contains 13 residues. Germline CDR1 is LNHDA and CDR2 is SQIVND (reference sequence). CDR3 DNA (partial): TGTGCCAGTAGTATAGGCCTACTGTACGAG. As protein: CASSIGLLYE. The entire CDR3 is CASSIGLLYEQYF.

Remarks on this clone: Coverage ceases 3 residues before the CDR3 finishes, and the germline J gene fills in the end. The chain recombines TRBV19 with TRBJ2-1; D is perhaps TRBD2 (5 bases). Trimming pared 3 bases from V and 0 bases from J, leaving 9 bases between. The CDR3 is 15 residues long. From germline, CDR1 is LNHDA and CDR2 SQIVND (reference sequence). The chain's CDR3 is CASSILAASYNEQFF. Incomplete CDR3 DNA: TGTGCCAGTAGTATCCTAGCAGCCTCCTACAATGAG.

For this clone: The read falls 3 residues short of the CDR3 end, and the missing part is taken from the germline J gene. This chain connects TRBV30 to TRBJ1-5; 7 bases fit TRBD1. Germline V gene sequence: CDR1 GTSNPN, CDR2 SVGIG (reference sequence). V gave up 8 bases and J gave up 5 bases; unmatched junction bases: 12. This CDR3 has 14 residues. This chain's CDR3 is CAGARTGEDQPQHF. Partial CDR3 DNA: TGTGCCGGGGCCCGGACAGGAGAGGATCAGCCC.

With regard to this clone: The read halts 3 residues ahead of the CDR3 end, with the missing end drawn from the germline J gene. The V call is TRBV30, the J call TRBJ2-7, with 9 bases fitting TRBD2. Trimming removed 1 base from V and 2 bases from J; junction bases left unmatched: 12. CDR1 is GTSNPN and CDR2 is SVGIG in the germline V gene (reference sequence). CDR3 size: 17 residues. Here the CDR3 reads CAWSGVLAGRVPYEQYF. The covered CDR3 bases are TGTGCCTGGAGTGGGGTGCTAGCGGGGAGAGTCCCCTACGAG.